Listed here is a single T cell receptor (beta chain). As yet, its antigen is unknown. Germline V gene lookup returns CDR1 DFQATT and CDR2 SNEGSKA (reference sequence). Deletions cut 6 bases from V and 5 bases from J, with 17 bases between. The CDR3 is 13 amino acids. This sample was taken from a study of T cells in Graves' hyperthyroidism and ophthalmopathy. The cohort's ophthalmopathy patients, a group with duration under 3 months, had a Clinical Activity Score of at least 3 and a NOSPECS grade of at least 4. Researchers amplified the TCR beta CDR3 regions from RNA transcripts. First-round RT-PCR of the TCR CDR3 relied on the HTBI primer set. Each CDR3 protein is one row after TCRdb ran MiXCR on the multiplex PCR reads. The repertoire has around 290,000 distinct CDR3 sequences, more than 15% of them found once; the top ten carry just over 55%. Study-wide results and caveats: Before onset, ophthalmopathy was predicted by the model a median around 6.2 months earlier. Also found in blood were most expanded thyroid clonotypes above 0.001. Stable hyperthyroidism and ophthalmopathy were separated using 13 V-J signatures.

The sequence derives from a woman aged 60-70 years with Graves' ophthalmopathy. The chain links TRBV20-1 to TRBJ2-7, with D possibly TRBD1 on 6 matching bases. Specimen: blood. The CDR3 DNA sequence: TGCAGTGCAACAGACCCCGGGACAAACGAGCAGTACTTC. Its protein is CSATDPGTNEQYF.